One and the same sample provided the 18 T cell receptor beta chains below, sequenced in a study of early T cells in non-severe SARS-CoV-2 infection. MiXCR, applied by TCRdb to the 5' RACE reads, yields one record per CDR3 protein. This table holds about 97,000 distinct CDR3 sequences, roughly 11% found once. Specimen: whole blood, collected at baseline. These TCRs come from an adult who was a healthcare worker with PCR-confirmed SARS-CoV-2 infection or an uninfected control (not recorded which).

V is TRBV19 and J is TRBJ2-2; 9 nucleotides align to TRBD2. V lost 6 bases, J lost 5 bases, and 10 bases stayed unmatched. The germline V gene encodes CDR1 LNHDA and CDR2 SQIVND (reference sequence). This CDR3 spans 16 amino acids. As DNA, the CDR3 is TGTGCCAGTAGCTTGACTAGCGGAGTTATGACCGGGGAGCTGTTTTTT. Translating it yields CASSLTSGVMTGELFF.

CDR3 coding DNA: TGTGCCAGCAGCCCCCAGACTAGCGGGGGGTTCGGAGAGTATACGCAGTATTTT. Translation: CASSPQTSGGFGEYTQYF. The chain joins TRBV4-2 to TRBJ2-3; 13 positions match TRBD2. The V and J ends lost 4 bases and 7 bases, in that order; junction bases with no gene match: 14. Germline CDR1 LGHNA, CDR2 YNFKEQ. The CDR3 contains 18 residues.

The genes are TRBV29-1 and TRBJ2-4; perhaps TRBD1 as D (7 bases). Germline values: CDR1 SQVTM, CDR2 ANQGSEA. This CDR3 is 15 amino acids long. Trimming cost V 0 bases and J 0 bases, with 9 bases left between them. In nucleotides, the CDR3 is TGCAGCGTTGAAGATCAGGGGGGAGCCAAAAACATTCAGTACTTC. Translating gives CSVEDQGGAKNIQYF.

This clonotype was counted between two and nine times. The chain carries TRBV10-1 and TRBJ2-7; unclear D gene. CDR3 size: 13 residues. Per the germline V gene, CDR1 is WNHNN and CDR2 is SYGVQD (reference sequence). V was pared by 3 bases and J by 8 bases, with 14 bases between. For the CDR3, the DNA is TGCGCCAGCAGTGATGTAGTAACTGGGAAGCAGTACTTC. Its protein is CASSDVVTGKQYF.

J is TRBJ2-1 and V is TRBV6-1; 7 bases agree with TRBD2. The CDR3 is 14 residues long. Per germline, CDR1 MNHNS and CDR2 SASEGT. Unmatched junction bases numbered 8, after V lost 6 bases and J lost 6 bases. CDR3 protein: CASSLQAGVNEQFF. DNA for the CDR3: TGTGCCAGCAGCCTCCAGGCGGGGGTCAATGAGCAGTTCTTC.

This clonotype was seen only a few times. The chain has TRBV7-2 and TRBJ2-1; 9 bases are shared with TRBD1. Germline loops: CDR1 SGHTA, CDR2 FQGNSA. V gave up 5 bases and J gave up 0 bases; unmatched junction bases: 11. The CDR3 has 18 amino acids. The CDR3 DNA reads as TGTGCCAGCAGCAGCCGGGACAGGGTACTAGACTCCTACAATGAGCAGTTCTTC. This encodes CASSSRDRVLDSYNEQFF. Supplemented by reference TRBV7-2 and TRBJ2-1, the full variable domain reads GAGVSQSPSNKVTEKGKDVELRCDPISGHTALYWYRQSLGQGLEFLIYFQGNSAPDKSGLPSDRFSAERTGGSVSTLTIQRTQQEDSAVYLCASSSRDRVLDSYNEQFFGPGTRLTVL.

This clonotype was observed a few times. This chain links TRBV6-5 with TRBJ2-3, with no clear D. Germline V gene sequence: CDR1 MNHEY, CDR2 SVGAGI. The CDR3 is made up of 14 amino acids. Trimming stripped 5 bases from V and 0 bases from J, with 9 bases between. The CDR3 sequence: CASSRRSSTDTQYF. The CDR3 region has the DNA TGTGCCAGCAGTCGACGGAGTAGCACAGATACGCAGTATTTT.

The V and J genes are TRBV29-1 and TRBJ2-3; D might be TRBD2 (6 bases). The V end lost 6 bases, the J end lost 4 bases, and 11 bases lay between the germline ends. The CDR3 extends over 12 amino acids. CDR1 and CDR2 (germline): SQVTM, ANQGSEA. CDR3 region: CSVGGHSDTQYF. The CDR3 DNA follows: TGCAGCGTCGGAGGGCACTCAGATACGCAGTATTTT.

The table lists this clonotype with a few counts. The CDR3 coding sequence is TGCGCCAGCAGCTTGGCTGGGAACGGTCAGCCCCAGCATTTT. This sequence encodes CASSLAGNGQPQHF. The chain links TRBV5-1 to TRBJ1-5; D call uncertain. This CDR3 region has 14 residues. V was clipped by 0 bases and J by 6 bases, with 10 bases between them. Germline CDR1 reads SGHRS; CDR2 reads YFSETQ. The whole variable domain, remainder taken from reference TRBV5-1 and TRBJ1-5, is KAGVTQTPRYLIKTRGQQVTLSCSPISGHRSVSWYQQTPGQGLQFLFEYFSETQRNKGNFPGRFSGRQFSNSRSEMNVSTLELGDSALYLCASSLAGNGQPQHFGDGTRLSIL.

The chain employs TRBV29-1 and TRBJ1-2; D not certain. V was trimmed by 2 bases and J by 4 bases, leaving 20 bases between them. CDR1 is SQVTM and CDR2 is ANQGSEA in the germline V gene. The CDR3 runs to 16 residues. Here the CDR3 DNA reads TGCAGCGTTGAAAACCCCGTCGGCCCACCCCCCTATGGCTACACCTTC. Translating it yields CSVENPVGPPPYGYTF.

The chain employs TRBV7-9 and TRBJ2-2, with D unresolved. Germline CDR1 and CDR2: SEHNR and FQNEAQ (reference sequence). The CDR3 covers 16 residues. Trimming took off 6 bases at V and 1 base at J, with 15 bases between the two ends. The DNA for the CDR3 is TGTGCCAGCAGATATGGACCCTCCCTGAACACCGGGGAGCTGTTTTTT. Translated: CASRYGPSLNTGELFF.

In this sample, this clonotype turned up many times. V usage is TRBV5-1 and J usage is TRBJ1-1; D remains unclear. Germline V CDR1 and CDR2: SGHRS, YFSETQ. There are 13 residues in the CDR3. V lost 4 bases to trimming and J lost 7 bases, with 14 bases between them. The CDR3 DNA reads TGCGCCAGCAGCCCAGACCCAAGGTTTGAAGCTTTCTTT. Translated, it gives CASSPDPRFEAFF. The entire variable domain, with the rest obtained from reference TRBV5-1 and TRBJ1-1, is as follows: KAGVTQTPRYLIKTRGQQVTLSCSPISGHRSVSWYQQTPGQGLQFLFEYFSETQRNKGNFPGRFSGRQFSNSRSEMNVSTLELGDSALYLCASSPDPRFEAFFGQGTRLTVV.

This clonotype has a handful of counts. The chain has TRBV10-3 and TRBJ2-7; D is unclear. Per the germline V gene, CDR1 is ENHRY and CDR2 is SYGVKD. V was trimmed by 10 bases and J by 5 bases, leaving 18 bases between them. The CDR3 length is 13 residues. CDR3 region: CATSPGQADEQYF. The CDR3 nucleotides read TGTGCCACCTCGCCCGGGCAGGCGGACGAGCAGTACTTC.

The rearrangement joins TRBV5-1 to TRBJ2-3; perhaps TRBD2 as D (5 bases). Germline loops: CDR1 SGHRS, CDR2 YFSETQ. This CDR3 has 16 amino acids. Trimming pared 4 bases from V and 1 base from J, leaving 16 bases between. CDR3: CASSLGLPSGTDTQYF. The CDR3, as DNA: TGCGCCAGCAGCCTAGGACTTCCCTCGGGCACAGATACGCAGTATTTT.

This rearrangement joins TRBV7-9 to TRBJ2-1, with D possibly matching TRBD2 (6 bases). The CDR3 contains 14 residues. V lost 5 bases and J 1 base, leaving 9 bases between the germline ends. CDR1 and CDR2 (germline): SEHNR, FQNEAQ (reference sequence). CDR3 sequence (DNA): TGTGCCAGCAGCGGGAGCGGGTCCTACAATGAGCAGTTCTTC. Residues: CASSGSGSYNEQFF.

The chain couples TRBV14 to TRBJ1-1; D unclear. Trimming took off 5 bases at V and 1 base at J, with 8 bases between the two ends. CDR3 length: 13 amino acids. CDR1 SGHDN and CDR2 FVKESK come from the germline V gene. The CDR3 nucleotides read TGTGCCAGCAGCTTTACGGCGAACACTGAAGCTTTCTTT. Its translation: CASSFTANTEAFF. The variable domain in full, with the rest retrieved from reference TRBV14 and TRBJ1-1, is EAGVTQFPSHSVIEKGQTVTLRCDPISGHDNLYWYRRVMGKEIKFLLHFVKESKQDESGMPNNRFLAERTGGTYSTLKVQPAELEDSGVYFCASSFTANTEAFFGQGTRLTVV.

The rearrangement joins TRBV7-2 to TRBJ2-3; no reliable D call. Germline V gene lookup returns CDR1 SGHTA and CDR2 FQGNSA. The CDR3 spans 13 residues. V was shortened by 3 bases and J by 2 bases, with 6 bases between the two germline ends. The DNA of the CDR3 is TGTGCCAGCAGCTTTGATCACACAGATACGCAGTATTTT. Translated, it gives CASSFDHTDTQYF.

The chain employs TRBV5-1 and TRBJ1-1, with a possible D match to TRBD1 (6 bases). CDR1 is SGHRS, CDR2 YFSETQ, per germline. The CDR3 runs to 15 residues. V lost 4 bases, J lost 1 base, and 14 bases lay in between. This CDR3 is CASSPQAGANTEAFF. In nucleotides, the CDR3 is TGCGCCAGCAGCCCTCAGGCAGGGGCGAACACTGAAGCTTTCTTT.